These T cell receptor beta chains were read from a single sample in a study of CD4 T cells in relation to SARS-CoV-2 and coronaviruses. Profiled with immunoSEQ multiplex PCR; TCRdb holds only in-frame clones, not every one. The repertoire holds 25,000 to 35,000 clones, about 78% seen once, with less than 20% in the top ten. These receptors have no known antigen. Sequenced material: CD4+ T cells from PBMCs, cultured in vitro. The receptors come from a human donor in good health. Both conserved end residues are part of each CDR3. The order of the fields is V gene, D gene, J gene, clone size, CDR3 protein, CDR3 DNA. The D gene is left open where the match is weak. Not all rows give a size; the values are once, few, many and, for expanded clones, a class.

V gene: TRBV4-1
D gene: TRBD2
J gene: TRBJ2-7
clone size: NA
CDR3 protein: CASSQVGGYEQYF
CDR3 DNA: TGCGCCAGCAGCCAAGTGGGAGGGTACGAGCAGTACTTC

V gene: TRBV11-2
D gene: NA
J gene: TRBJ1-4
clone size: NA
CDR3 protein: CASSSLGEKLFF
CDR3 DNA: TGTGCCAGCAGCTCCCTTGGTGAAAAACTGTTTTTT

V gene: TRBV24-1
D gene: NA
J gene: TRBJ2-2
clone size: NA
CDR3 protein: CATSDSQGGGKTGELFF
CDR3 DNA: TGTGCCACCAGTGATTCCCAAGGGGGGGGCAAGACCGGGGAGCTGTTTTTT

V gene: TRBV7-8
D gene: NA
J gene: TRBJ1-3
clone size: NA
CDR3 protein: CASHGGNTIYF
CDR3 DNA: TGTGCCAGCCACGGCGGGAACACCATATATTTT

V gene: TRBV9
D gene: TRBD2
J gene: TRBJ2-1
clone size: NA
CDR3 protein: CASSPPPGLVVHNEQFF
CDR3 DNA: TGTGCCAGCAGCCCCCCCCCGGGACTAGTGGTCCACAATGAGCAGTTCTTC

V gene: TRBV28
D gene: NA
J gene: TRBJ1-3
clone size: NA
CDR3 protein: CASSFTIPSGNTIYF
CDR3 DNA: TGTGCCAGCAGTTTCACCATTCCCTCTGGAAACACCATATATTTT

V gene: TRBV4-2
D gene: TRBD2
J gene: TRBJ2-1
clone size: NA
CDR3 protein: CASSTVWRGAADEQFF
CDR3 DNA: TGTGCCAGCAGCACAGTGTGGCGGGGGGCCGCCGATGAGCAGTTCTTC

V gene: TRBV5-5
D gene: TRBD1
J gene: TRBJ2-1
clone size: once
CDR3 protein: CASSLGTGEISRFF
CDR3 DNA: TGTGCCAGCAGCCTCGGGACAGGGGAAATATCTCGGTTCTTC

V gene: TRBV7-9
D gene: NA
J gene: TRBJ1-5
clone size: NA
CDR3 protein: CASSLFTGSLNQPQHF
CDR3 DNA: TGTGCCAGCAGCTTATTTACAGGGTCCCTCAATCAGCCCCAGCATTTT

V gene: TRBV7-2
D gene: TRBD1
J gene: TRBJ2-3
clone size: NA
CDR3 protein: CASRGQAVSTDTQYF
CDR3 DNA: TGTGCCAGCCGGGGACAGGCGGTAAGCACAGATACGCAGTATTTT

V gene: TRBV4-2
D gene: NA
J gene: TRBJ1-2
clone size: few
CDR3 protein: CASSQDLSSAYGYTF
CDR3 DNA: TGTGCCAGCAGCCAAGATCTGTCCAGTGCCTATGGCTACACCTTC

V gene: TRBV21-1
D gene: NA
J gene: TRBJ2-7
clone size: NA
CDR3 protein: CASSAAPGQAYEQYF
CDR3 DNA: TGTGCCAGCAGCGCGGCGCCGGGACAGGCCTACGAGCAGTACTTC

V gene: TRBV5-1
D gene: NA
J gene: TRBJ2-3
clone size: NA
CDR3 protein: CASSLAGQGDTQYF
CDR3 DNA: TGCGCCAGCAGTCTGGCGGGCCAGGGAGATACGCAGTATTTT

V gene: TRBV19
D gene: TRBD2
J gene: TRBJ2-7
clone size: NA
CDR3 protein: CASSPGTRAGEQYF
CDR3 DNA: TGTGCCAGTAGTCCCGGGACTAGAGCGGGCGAGCAGTACTTC

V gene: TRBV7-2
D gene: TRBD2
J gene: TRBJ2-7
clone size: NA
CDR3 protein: CASSYGLAGEKEQYF
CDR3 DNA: TGTGCCAGCAGCTACGGGCTAGCGGGAGAAAAAGAGCAGTACTTC

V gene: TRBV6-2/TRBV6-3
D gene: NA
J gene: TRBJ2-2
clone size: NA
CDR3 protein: CASSYFSANTGELFF
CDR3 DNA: TGTGCCAGCAGTTATTTTAGTGCAAATACCGGGGAGCTGTTTTTT

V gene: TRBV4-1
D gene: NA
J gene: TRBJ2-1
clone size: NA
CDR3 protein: CASSQDSREQFF
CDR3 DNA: TGCGCCAGCAGCCAAGATAGCCGAGAGCAGTTCTTC

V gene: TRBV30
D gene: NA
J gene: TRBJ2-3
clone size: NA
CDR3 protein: CACKRGRGTDTQYF
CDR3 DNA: TGTGCCTGCAAAAGGGGGAGGGGGACAGATACGCAGTATTTT

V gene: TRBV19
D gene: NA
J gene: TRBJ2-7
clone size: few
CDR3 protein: CASSILYGHEQYF
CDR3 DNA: TGTGCCAGTAGTATACTCTACGGACACGAGCAGTACTTC

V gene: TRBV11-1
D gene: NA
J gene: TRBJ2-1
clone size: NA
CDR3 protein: CASSLVGSSYNEQFF
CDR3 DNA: TGTGCCAGCAGCTTAGTAGGTAGCTCCTACAATGAGCAGTTCTTC

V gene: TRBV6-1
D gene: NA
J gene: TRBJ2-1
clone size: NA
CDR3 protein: CASSEFSDSSYNEQFF
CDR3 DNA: TGTGCCAGCAGTGAATTTAGCGACAGCTCCTACAATGAGCAGTTCTTC

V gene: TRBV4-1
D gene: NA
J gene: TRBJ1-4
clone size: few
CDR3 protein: CASSQDWDGNEKLFF
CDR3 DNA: TGCGCCAGCAGCCAAGATTGGGACGGTAATGAAAAACTGTTTTTT

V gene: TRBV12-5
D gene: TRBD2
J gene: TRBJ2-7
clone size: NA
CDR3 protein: CASPAPVSGRAREQYF
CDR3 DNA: TGTGCTAGCCCCGCCCCCGTTAGCGGGAGGGCCAGGGAGCAGTACTTC

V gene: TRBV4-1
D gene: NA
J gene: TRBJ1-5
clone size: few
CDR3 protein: CASSQAGRGPVGQPQHF
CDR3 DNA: TGCGCCAGCAGCCAGGCCGGGAGGGGTCCCGTCGGGCAGCCCCAGCATTTT

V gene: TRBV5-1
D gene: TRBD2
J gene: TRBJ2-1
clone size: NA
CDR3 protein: CASSLVTSGGGEQFF
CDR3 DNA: TGCGCCAGCAGCTTGGTGACTAGCGGGGGCGGTGAGCAGTTCTTC

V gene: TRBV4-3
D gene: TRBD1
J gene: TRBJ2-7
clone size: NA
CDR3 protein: CASSQDAGGYYEQYF
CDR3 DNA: TGCGCCAGCAGCCAAGATGCAGGGGGCTACTACGAGCAGTACTTC

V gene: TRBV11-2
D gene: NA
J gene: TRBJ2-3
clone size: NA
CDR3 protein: CASSLVGRVPDTQYF
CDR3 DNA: TGTGCCAGCAGCTTAGTTGGGCGGGTCCCAGATACGCAGTATTTT

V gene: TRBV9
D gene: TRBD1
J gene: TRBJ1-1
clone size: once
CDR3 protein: CASSDRQGANTEAFF
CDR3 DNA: TGTGCCAGCAGCGACCGACAGGGGGCGAACACTGAAGCTTTCTTT

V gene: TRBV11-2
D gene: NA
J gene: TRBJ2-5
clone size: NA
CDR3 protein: CASSSLGEETQYF
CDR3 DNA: TGTGCCAGCAGCTCCTTAGGGGAAGAGACCCAGTACTTC

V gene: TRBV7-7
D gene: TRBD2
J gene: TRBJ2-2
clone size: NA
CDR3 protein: CASSTSRLAGGINTGELFF
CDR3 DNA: TGTGCCAGCAGCACCTCTCGACTAGCGGGGGGGATAAACACCGGGGAGCTGTTTTTT

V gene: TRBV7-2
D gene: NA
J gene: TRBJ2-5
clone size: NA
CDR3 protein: CASSLALRGPQETQYF
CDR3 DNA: TGTGCCAGCAGCTTAGCGCTAAGAGGGCCGCAAGAGACCCAGTACTTC

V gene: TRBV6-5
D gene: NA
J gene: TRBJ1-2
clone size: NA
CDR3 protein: CASNLRTAPRGYTF
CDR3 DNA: TGTGCCAGCAACCTAAGGACAGCACCCCGGGGCTACACCTTC

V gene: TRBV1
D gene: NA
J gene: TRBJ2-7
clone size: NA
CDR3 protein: CTSSQDTPQLTWDYEQYF
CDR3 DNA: TGCACCAGCAGCCAAGATACACCCCAACTAACTTGGGACTACGAGCAGTACTTC

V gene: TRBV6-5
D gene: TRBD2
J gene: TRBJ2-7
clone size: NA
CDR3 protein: CASRGLAGGLYEQYF
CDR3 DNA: TGTGCCAGCAGGGGACTAGCGGGAGGGCTCTACGAGCAGTACTTC

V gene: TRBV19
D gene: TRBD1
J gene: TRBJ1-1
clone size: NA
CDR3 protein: CASSPPWTGITEAFF
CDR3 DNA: TGTGCCAGTAGTCCACCCTGGACAGGGATCACTGAAGCTTTCTTT

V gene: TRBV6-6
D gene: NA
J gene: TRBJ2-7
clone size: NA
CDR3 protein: CASSYGGDKSYEQYF
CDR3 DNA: TGTGCCAGCAGTTACGGGGGGGACAAGTCCTACGAGCAGTACTTC

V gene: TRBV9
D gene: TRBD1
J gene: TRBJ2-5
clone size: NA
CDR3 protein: CASSVRGQGVQETQYF
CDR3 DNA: TGTGCCAGCAGCGTAAGAGGTCAGGGGGTTCAAGAGACCCAGTACTTC

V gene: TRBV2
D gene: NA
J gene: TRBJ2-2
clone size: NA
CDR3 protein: CASIMEFNTGELFF
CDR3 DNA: TGTGCCAGCATAATGGAGTTTAACACCGGGGAGCTGTTTTTT

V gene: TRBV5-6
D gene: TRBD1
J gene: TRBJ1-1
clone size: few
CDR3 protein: CASSSPGQGAFF
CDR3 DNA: TGTGCCAGCAGCTCGCCGGGACAGGGAGCTTTCTTT

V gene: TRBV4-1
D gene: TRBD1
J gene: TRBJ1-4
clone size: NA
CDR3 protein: CASSLPGQGNEKLFF
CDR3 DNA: TGCGCCAGCAGCCTGCCGGGACAGGGTAATGAAAAACTGTTTTTT

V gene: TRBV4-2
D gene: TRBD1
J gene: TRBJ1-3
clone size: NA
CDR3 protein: CASSQEDRGLGNTIYF
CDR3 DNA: TGTGCCAGCAGCCAAGAGGACAGGGGGCTGGGAAACACCATATATTTT

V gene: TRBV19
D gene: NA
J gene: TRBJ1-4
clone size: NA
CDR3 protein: CASKNPLDSVDEKLFF
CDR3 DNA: TGTGCCAGTAAGAATCCCCTTGACAGTGTTGATGAAAAACTGTTTTTT

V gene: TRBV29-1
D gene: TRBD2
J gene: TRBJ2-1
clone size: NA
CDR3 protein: CSVVSGGDSDEQFF
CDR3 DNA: TGCAGCGTAGTAAGCGGGGGGGATTCCGATGAGCAGTTCTTC

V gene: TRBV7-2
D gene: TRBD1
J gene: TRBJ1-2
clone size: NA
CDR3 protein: CASSGGQGNYGYTF
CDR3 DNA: TGTGCCAGCAGTGGGGGACAGGGGAACTATGGCTACACCTTC

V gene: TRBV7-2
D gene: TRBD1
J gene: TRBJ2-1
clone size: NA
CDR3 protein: CASSQGQGPTYNEQFF
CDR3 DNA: TGTGCCAGCAGCCAGGGACAGGGACCAACCTACAATGAGCAGTTCTTC

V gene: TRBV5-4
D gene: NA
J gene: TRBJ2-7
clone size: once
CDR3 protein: CASSFAGFEQYF
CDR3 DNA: TGTGCCAGCAGCTTCGCGGGCTTCGAGCAGTACTTC

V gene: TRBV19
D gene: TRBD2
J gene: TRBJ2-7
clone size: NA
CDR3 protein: CASSPGAGLGEQYF
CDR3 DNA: TGTGCCAGTAGTCCGGGAGCGGGGCTTGGCGAGCAGTACTTC

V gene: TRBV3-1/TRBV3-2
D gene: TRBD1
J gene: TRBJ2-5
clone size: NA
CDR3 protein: CASSSDTGGSRETQYF
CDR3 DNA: TGTGCCAGCAGTTCCGATACAGGGGGGTCGAGGGAGACCCAGTACTTC

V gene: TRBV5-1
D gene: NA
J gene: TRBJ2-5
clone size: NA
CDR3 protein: CASSLDREGETQYF
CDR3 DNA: TGCGCCAGCAGCTTGGACAGGGAAGGAGAGACCCAGTACTTC

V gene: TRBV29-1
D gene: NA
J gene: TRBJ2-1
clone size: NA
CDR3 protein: CSVDSGAGSYNEQFF
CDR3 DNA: TGCAGCGTTGATTCGGGGGCAGGCTCCTACAATGAGCAGTTCTTC

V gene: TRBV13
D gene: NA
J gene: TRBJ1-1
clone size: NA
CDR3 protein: CASSSSTQLPMNTEAFF
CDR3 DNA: TGTGCCAGCAGCTCATCGACACAGCTCCCCATGAACACTGAAGCTTTCTTT

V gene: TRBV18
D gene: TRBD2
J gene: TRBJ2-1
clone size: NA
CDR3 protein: CASSPEIAGYNEQFF
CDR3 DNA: TGTGCCAGCTCACCCGAGATAGCGGGTTACAATGAGCAGTTCTTC

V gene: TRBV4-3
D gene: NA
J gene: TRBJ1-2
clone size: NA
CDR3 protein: CASSQDGGGYGYTF
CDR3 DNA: TGCGCCAGCAGCCAAGATGGGGGGGGCTATGGCTACACCTTC

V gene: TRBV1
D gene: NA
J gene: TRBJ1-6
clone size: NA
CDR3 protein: CTSNDQGTNSPLHF
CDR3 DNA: TGCACCAGCAATGACCAGGGCACTAATTCACCCCTCCACTTT